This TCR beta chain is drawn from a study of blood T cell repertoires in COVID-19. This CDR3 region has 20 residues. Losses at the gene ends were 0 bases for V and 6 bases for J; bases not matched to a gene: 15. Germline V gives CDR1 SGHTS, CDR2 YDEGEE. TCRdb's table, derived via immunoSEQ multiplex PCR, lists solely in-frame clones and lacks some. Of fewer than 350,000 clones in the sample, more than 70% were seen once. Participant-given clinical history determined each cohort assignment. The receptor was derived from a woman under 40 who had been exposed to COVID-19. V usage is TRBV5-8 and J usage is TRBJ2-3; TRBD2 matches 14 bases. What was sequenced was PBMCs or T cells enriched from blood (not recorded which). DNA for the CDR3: TGTGCCAGCAGCTTGGAGGGTCGGCGACTAGCGGGAGGGCTGGGGGATACGCAGTATTTT. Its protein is CASSLEGRRLAGGLGDTQYF.